Listed below are T cell receptor beta chains from one sample, sequenced in a study of T cell changes during pregnancy in multiple sclerosis. The protocol was immunoSEQ multiplex PCR, while the TCRdb copy is restricted to in-frame clones and leaves out a portion. The sample contains 72,000 or so clones, about 92% of which appear only once. The specimen comprised peripheral blood, sampled in the second trimester of pregnancy. The receptors stem from a female donor with multiple sclerosis, enrolled in a pregnancy study. Each CDR3 is given with its conserved first and last residue. D genes are given only for firm matches. Not every row has a clone size; where given, it reads once, few, many or a size class.

>TRBJ2-1|-|TRBD2|TRBV11-2
CASSPPPGGNEQFF
TGTGCCAGCAGCCCACCGCCGGGGGGTAATGAGCAGTTCTTC
>TRBJ1-1|-|TRBD1|TRBV6-5
CASSWTGGLEAFF
TGTGCCAGCAGTTGGACAGGGGGACTGGAAGCTTTCTTT
>TRBJ2-3|-|-|TRBV29-1
CSVDGLREAGDTQYF
TGCAGCGTTGATGGGTTGAGGGAGGCGGGGGATACGCAGTATTTT
>TRBJ1-5|-|-|TRBV2
CASTSGQYSNQPQHF
TGTGCCAGCACCTCCGGACAGTATAGCAATCAGCCCCAGCATTTT
>TRBJ1-5|-|TRBD1|TRBV5-1
CASSYGTGGLNQPQHF
TGCGCCAGCAGTTACGGGACAGGGGGGCTCAATCAGCCCCAGCATTTT
>TRBJ2-2|-|TRBD2|TRBV7-3
CASSLRPLAGANTGELFF
TGTGCCAGCAGCTTACGGCCCCTAGCGGGGGCGAACACCGGGGAGCTGTTTTTT
>TRBJ2-2|-|TRBD1|TRBV7-3
CASRPGQGTGELFF
TGTGCCAGCAGACCCGGACAGGGCACCGGGGAGCTGTTTTTT
>TRBJ2-2|once|TRBD2|TRBV6-1
CASEAGGGGELFF
TGTGCCAGCGAAGCGGGGGGGGGCGGGGAGCTGTTTTTT
>TRBJ2-6|-|TRBD1|TRBV19
CASSILGTGTSSGANVLTF
TGTGCCAGTAGTATCCTTGGGACAGGGACCTCCTCTGGGGCCAACGTCCTGACTTTC
>TRBJ2-2|-|-|TRBV19
CASSTARIGTGELFF
TGTGCCAGTAGTACGGCCCGGATCGGGACCGGGGAGCTGTTTTTT
>TRBJ2-3|-|TRBD2|TRBV9
CASSVALSLAGGQDTQYF
TGTGCCAGCAGCGTAGCCCTGTCACTAGCGGGGGGGCAAGATACGCAGTATTTT
>TRBJ1-1|-|TRBD1|TRBV11-2
CASSPRTGADSEAFF
TGTGCCAGCAGCCCGCGAACAGGGGCCGACTCTGAAGCTTTCTTT
>TRBJ2-7|-|TRBD2|TRBV11-2
CASSDSTSGRALQYF
TGTGCCAGCAGCGATTCGACTAGCGGGAGGGCCTTGCAGTACTTC
>TRBJ1-5|once|-|TRBV2
CASREGTLSDQPQHF
TGTGCCAGCAGAGAAGGGACGCTTAGCGATCAGCCCCAGCATTTT
>TRBJ2-1|-|TRBD2|TRBV29-1
CSVVLAGGVGEQFF
TGCAGCGTTGTCCTAGCGGGGGGGGTTGGTGAGCAGTTCTTC
>TRBJ2-2|-|TRBD1|TRBV7-9
CASSPGTGHTGELFF
TGTGCCAGCAGCCCGGGGACAGGGCACACCGGGGAGCTGTTTTTT
>TRBJ2-2|-|TRBD1|TRBV5-1
CASSPGTGIGELFF
TGCGCCAGCAGCCCCGGGACAGGGATCGGGGAGCTGTTTTTT